These 23 T cell receptor beta chains came from one sample sequenced in a study of naive and memory T cell subsets. The study, taken as a whole, reports: Naive repertoires, especially CD8, held a few larger clonotypes, possibly memory cells re-expressing CD45RA.

What these receptors recognize is not known. An equimolar mix of two oligonucleotides served as the beta constant-region primer for TRBC1 and TRBC2. The ligated cDNA underwent four PCR rounds using SP2 and nested alpha and beta constant-region primers. TCRdb re-called the UMI-ligation and nested PCR reads with MiXCR, one entry per CDR3 protein. Altogether roughly 140,000 distinct CDR3 sequences are present, 15% to 25% being singletons, with the ten largest covering around 0.63%. The sequenced sample consisted of naive CD8+ T cells from blood. The source of these receptors is a human donor in good health.

There are many counts of this clonotype. The CDR3 reads CASSAEDTGLAGADTQYF. The CDR3 DNA reads TGTGCCAGCAGTGCCGAAGATACCGGACTAGCGGGAGCAGATACGCAGTATTTT. The chain employs TRBV6-4 and TRBJ2-3, with 13 bases identical to TRBD2. The V gene end was trimmed by 4 bases and the J gene end by 4 bases; junction bases not matched to a gene: 11. The length of the CDR3 is 18 residues. Germline V lookup: CDR1 MRHNA, CDR2 SNTAGT.

This clonotype has a count of ten or more. This rearrangement joins TRBV7-6 to TRBJ2-1; D not certain. Germline-derived CDR1 and CDR2 are SGHVS and FNYEAQ. Between the trimmed V and J ends, which lost 0 bases and 4 bases, there was a span of 4 bases. The CDR3 is 13 amino acids. CDR3 region: CASSLAAYNEQFF. CDR3 nucleotides: TGTGCCAGCAGCTTAGCAGCATACAATGAGCAGTTCTTC.

This clonotype was counted only a few times. This sequence joins TRBV9 and TRBJ2-2; no clear D. In germline, CDR1 is SGDLS, CDR2 YYNGEE. V was trimmed by 3 bases and J by 6 bases, leaving 9 bases between them. This CDR3 region has 13 residues. The CDR3 DNA follows: TGTGCCAGCAGCGGAGATCACCCCGGGGAGCTGTTTTTT. It specifies CASSGDHPGELFF.

The chain joins TRBV7-6 to TRBJ2-7; TRBD1 matches 7 bases. CDR1 and CDR2 from the germline V gene are SGHVS and FNYEAQ. J gave up 5 bases and V 0 bases, and 10 bases lay outside the gene matches. The CDR3 sequence is 16 residues long. The CDR3 loop reads CASSLASIDRDHEQYF. CDR3 nucleotide sequence: TGTGCCAGCAGCTTAGCAAGCATCGACAGGGACCACGAGCAGTACTTC.

This clonotype was counted only a few times. This chain links TRBV24-1 with TRBJ2-3, with no clear D. CDR1 and CDR2 (germline): KGHDR, SFDVKD. Trimming removed 5 bases from V and 1 base from J, with 6 bases in between. The CDR3 has 13 amino acids. The CDR3 sequence is CATSASGTDTQYF. CDR3 bases: TGTGCCACCAGTGCCAGCGGCACAGATACGCAGTATTTT.

This clonotype was found many times. The J gene is TRBJ2-2, the V gene TRBV29-1, with no clear D. Germline CDR1 is SQVTM and CDR2 is ANQGSEA. V was trimmed by 6 bases and J by 9 bases, leaving 14 bases between them. The length of the CDR3 is 12 residues. CDR3 sequence reads: CSVSLAGRELFF. The CDR3, as DNA: TGCAGCGTGAGTTTGGCCGGGCGGGAGCTGTTTTTT.

This clonotype was picked up a small number of times. V and J are TRBV28 and TRBJ1-1; D unclear. CDR1 and CDR2 from the germline V gene are MDHEN and SYDVKM. There are 13 residues in the CDR3. V lost 10 bases and J 1 base, leaving 13 bases between the germline ends. CDR3 sequence (DNA): TGTGCCACCCGTTCTCCCCCGAACACTGAAGCTTTCTTT. Its translation: CATRSPPNTEAFF.

Only a few counts were recorded for this clonotype. This chain uses TRBV12-5 with TRBJ2-1, with unresolved D. This CDR3 contains 17 residues. The V end lost 2 bases, the J end lost 4 bases, and 18 bases lay between the germline ends. CDR1 LGHNT and CDR2 FRNRAP come from the germline V gene. The CDR3 DNA follows: TGTGCTAGTGGTTTGCCCGACGCCCGTCCGGATTACAATGAGCAGTTCTTC. It specifies CASGLPDARPDYNEQFF.

The rearrangement uses TRBV4-1 and TRBJ2-1; D remains unclear. CDR3 size: 14 residues. CDR1 and CDR2 from the germline V gene are MGHRA and YSYEKL. V lost 0 bases to trimming and J lost 8 bases, with 11 bases between them. CDR3 sequence: CASSQEPPSDEQFF. CDR3 nucleotide sequence: TGCGCCAGCAGCCAAGAACCCCCCAGCGATGAGCAGTTCTTC.

The chain combines TRBV5-4 with TRBJ2-1; D unresolved. The CDR3 runs to 15 residues. The V end was cut by 4 bases, the J end by 5 bases, with 16 bases between. The germline CDR1 and CDR2 sequences are SGHNT and YYREEE (reference sequence). CDR3 sequence (DNA): TGTGCCAGCAGCCCCAGAGTGTCACTCCACAATGAGCAGTTCTTC. This gives the protein CASSPRVSLHNEQFF.

V is TRBV7-8 and J is TRBJ1-2, with D perhaps TRBD1 (5 bases). Trimming pared 5 bases from V and 6 bases from J, leaving 28 bases between. Germline CDR1 reads SGHVS; CDR2 reads FQNEAQ. This CDR3 has 18 amino acids. CDR3 amino acids: CASSPLMGEPGFIDGYTF. The CDR3 DNA is TGTGCCAGCAGCCCACTAATGGGGGAACCAGGGTTTATTGATGGCTACACCTTC.

The V call is TRBV6-5, the J call TRBJ2-6, with D hard to call. The ends were cut back, 6 bases at V and 1 base at J, with 10 bases in the middle. Germline-derived CDR1 and CDR2 are MNHEY and SVGAGI. The CDR3 consists of 15 residues. CDR3 nucleotides: TGTGCCAGCAGCCAGTTCAGGTCTGGGGCCAACGTCCTGACTTTC. This sequence encodes CASSQFRSGANVLTF.

To note about this clonotype: The DNA is omitted, as the CDR3 cannot be located on it reliably, and the CDR3 follows TCRdb's listing. This chain connects TRBV5-6 to TRBJ2-1; the D call in the table, TRBD1, was not verified against the DNA. CDR1 and CDR2 from the germline V gene are SGHDT and YYEEEE. The CDR3 is 11 residues long, ends included. The CDR3 spells CASSFGQGAFF.

The chain couples TRBV29-1 to TRBJ2-1; tentative D call: TRBD1 (6 bases). Trimming took off 4 bases at V and 2 bases at J, with 24 bases between the two ends. The germline V gene encodes CDR1 SQVTM and CDR2 ANQGSEA. The CDR3 extends over 18 amino acids. The CDR3 is CSVVEAGVAPGPYNEQFF. DNA for the CDR3: TGCAGCGTTGTCGAGGCAGGGGTAGCACCCGGCCCCTACAATGAGCAGTTCTTC.

J is TRBJ2-3 and V is TRBV7-6; 13 bases align to TRBD2. Germline trimming cut 5 bases from V and 3 bases from J; bases unmatched to any gene: 5. The CDR3 totals 16 residues. CDR1 and CDR2 from the germline V gene are SGHVS and FNYEAQ. The CDR3 bases are TGTGCCAGCAGCCTGGGGACTAGCGGGGTAACAGATACGCAGTATTTT. This translates into CASSLGTSGVTDTQYF. Combining the CDR3 with reference TRBV7-6 and TRBJ2-3 gives the whole variable domain GAGVSQSPRYKVTKRGQDVALRCDPISGHVSLYWYRQALGQGPEFLTYFNYEAQQDKSGLPNDRFSAERPEGSISTLTIQRTEQRDSAMYRCASSLGTSGVTDTQYFGPGTRLTVL.

This clonotype has more than one count but fewer than ten. This rearrangement joins TRBV20-1 to TRBJ2-1; D tentatively fits TRBD1 or TRBD2 (5 bases each). Germline V gene data show CDR1 as DFQATT and CDR2 as SNEGSKA (reference sequence). Trimming took 5 bases from V and 2 from J, leaving 19 bases between them. CDR3 length: 16 residues. CDR3 amino acids: CSADPGPRGPYNEQFF. CDR3 bases: TGCAGTGCTGATCCGGGACCCCGCGGCCCCTACAATGAGCAGTTCTTC.

The genes are TRBV4-1 and TRBJ2-5, with 7 bases aligning to TRBD1. The V gene's germline CDR1 is MGHRA and CDR2 YSYEKL. With 4 bases clipped from V and 5 bases from J, the junction kept 4 bases outside the gene matches. The CDR3 runs 13 residues. CDR3 region: CASSPGQQETQYF. DNA of the CDR3: TGCGCCAGCAGCCCGGGACAGCAGGAGACCCAGTACTTC.

The chain couples TRBV28 to TRBJ2-1, with D maybe TRBD2 (6 bases). The V and J ends lost 1 base and 7 bases respectively, with 20 bases between them. This CDR3 spans 17 amino acids. Germline V gene lookup returns CDR1 MDHEN and CDR2 SYDVKM. The CDR3 is CASSLFSDYREKNEQFF. The CDR3 nucleotides are TGTGCCAGCAGTTTATTTAGTGACTATCGGGAGAAGAATGAGCAGTTCTTC.

This chain connects TRBV10-3 to TRBJ2-2; the match to TRBD2 covers 11 bases. J lost 11 bases, V lost 2 bases, and 10 bases had no gene match. This CDR3 is built from 16 residues. Germline V gives CDR1 ENHRY, CDR2 SYGVKD. As DNA, the CDR3 is TGTGCCATCAGTGAGCCCAATACTAGCGGGAGTCGCGAGCTGTTTTTT. Protein: CAISEPNTSGSRELFF.

This rearrangement joins TRBV20-1 to TRBJ1-4; perhaps TRBD1 as D (6 bases). Germline V gene sequence: CDR1 DFQATT, CDR2 SNEGSKA (reference sequence). The CDR3 extends over 12 amino acids. V shed 0 bases and J shed 8 bases, with 7 bases lying between them. The CDR3 nucleotides are TGCAGTGCTAGAGAGGACAGCGAAAAACTGTTTTTT. Residues: CSAREDSEKLFF.

This chain links TRBV3-1 with TRBJ2-1, with 7 nucleotides matching TRBD2. The V gene end was trimmed by 0 bases and the J gene end by 8 bases; junction bases not matched to a gene: 7. The CDR3 is made up of 15 amino acids. Germline loops: CDR1 LGHDT, CDR2 YNNKEL (reference sequence). CDR3 amino acids: CASSQERTSSHEQFF. CDR3 DNA: TGTGCCAGCAGCCAAGAAAGGACTAGTAGCCATGAGCAGTTCTTC.

This clonotype came up a few times. V and J are TRBV7-6 and TRBJ1-2; D is ambiguous. Trimming stripped 2 bases from V and 0 bases from J, with 10 bases between. The germline gives CDR1 SGHVS, CDR2 FNYEAQ. The CDR3 contains 15 residues. CDR3 DNA: TGTGCCAGCAGCTTAACACGGGATTCTAACTATGGCTACACCTTC. As protein: CASSLTRDSNYGYTF.

The chain is built from TRBV11-2 and TRBJ1-2; TRBD1 is a possible D gene (5 bases). The CDR3 length is 15 residues. The V gene lost 1 base and the J gene lost 1 base, with 10 bases spanning the gap. Germline loops: CDR1 SGHAT, CDR2 FQNNGV. For the CDR3, the DNA is TGTGCCAGCAGCTTAGGAGGGGCCGTTAACTATGGCTACACCTTC. Amino acid sequence: CASSLGGAVNYGYTF. The full variable domain, with the rest looked up from reference TRBV11-2 and TRBJ1-2, is EAGVAQSPRYKIIEKRQSVAFWCNPISGHATLYWYQQILGQGPKLLIQFQNNGVVDDSQLPKDRFSAERLKGVDSTLKIQPAKLEDSAVYLCASSLGGAVNYGYTFGSGTRLTVV.